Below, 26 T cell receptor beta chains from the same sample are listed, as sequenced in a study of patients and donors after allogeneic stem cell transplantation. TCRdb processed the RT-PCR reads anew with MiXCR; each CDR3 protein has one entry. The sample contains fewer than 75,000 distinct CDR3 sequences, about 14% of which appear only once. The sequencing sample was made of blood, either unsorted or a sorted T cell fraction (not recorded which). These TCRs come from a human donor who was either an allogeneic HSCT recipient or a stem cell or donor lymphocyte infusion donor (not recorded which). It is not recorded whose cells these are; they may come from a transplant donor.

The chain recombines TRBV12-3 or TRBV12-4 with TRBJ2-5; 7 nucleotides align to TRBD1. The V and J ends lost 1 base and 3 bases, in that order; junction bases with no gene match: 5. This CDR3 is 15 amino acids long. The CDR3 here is CASSLEGQYEETQYF. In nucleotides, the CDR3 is TGTGCCAGCAGTTTAGAGGGACAGTACGAAGAGACCCAGTACTTC.

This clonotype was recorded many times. The CDR3: CASSPHPDRGRVEETQYF. The CDR3 DNA reads as TGTGCCAGCAGTCCCCATCCCGACAGGGGGCGAGTGGAAGAGACCCAGTACTTC. This sequence joins TRBV12-3 or TRBV12-4 and TRBJ2-5; 10 bases line up with TRBD1. Germline trimming cut 5 bases from V and 3 bases from J; bases unmatched to any gene: 15. This CDR3 comprises 18 residues.

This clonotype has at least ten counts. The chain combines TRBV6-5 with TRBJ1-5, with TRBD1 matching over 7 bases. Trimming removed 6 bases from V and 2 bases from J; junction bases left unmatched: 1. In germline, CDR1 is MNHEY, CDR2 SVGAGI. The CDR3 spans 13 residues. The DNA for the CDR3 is TGTGCCAGCAGAGACAGGGGCAATCAGCCCCAGCATTTT. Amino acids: CASRDRGNQPQHF.

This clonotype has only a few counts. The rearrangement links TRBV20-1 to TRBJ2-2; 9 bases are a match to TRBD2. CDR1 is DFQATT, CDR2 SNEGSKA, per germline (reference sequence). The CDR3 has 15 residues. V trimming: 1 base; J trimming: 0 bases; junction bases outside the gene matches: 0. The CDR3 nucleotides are TGCAGTGCTAGAGTAGCGGGAGCGAACACCGGGGAGCTGTTTTTT. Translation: CSARVAGANTGELFF.

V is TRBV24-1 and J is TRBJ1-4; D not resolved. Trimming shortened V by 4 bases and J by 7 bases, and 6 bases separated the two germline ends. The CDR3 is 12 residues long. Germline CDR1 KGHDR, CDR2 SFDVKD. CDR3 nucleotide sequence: TGTGCCACCAGTGAAGACACTGAAAAACTGTTTTTT. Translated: CATSEDTEKLFF.

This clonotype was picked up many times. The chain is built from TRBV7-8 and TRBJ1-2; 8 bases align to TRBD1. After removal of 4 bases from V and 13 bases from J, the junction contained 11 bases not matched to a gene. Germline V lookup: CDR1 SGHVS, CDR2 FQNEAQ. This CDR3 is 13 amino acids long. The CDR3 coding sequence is TGTGCCAGCAGCTCCCTTACAGGGGGGGGTTCCACCTTC. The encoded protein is CASSSLTGGGSTF.

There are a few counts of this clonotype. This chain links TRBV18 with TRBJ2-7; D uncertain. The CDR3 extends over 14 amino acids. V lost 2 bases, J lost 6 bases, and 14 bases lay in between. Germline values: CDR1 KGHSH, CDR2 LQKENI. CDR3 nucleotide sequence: TGTGCCAGCTCACCAAACACCGTTCAGCTCGAGCAGTACTTC. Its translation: CASSPNTVQLEQYF.

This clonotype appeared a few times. The CDR3 DNA reads as TGTGCCAGTAGTACCCCGCGGACAGGACCCTCTTCTGACATTCAGTACTTC. Translating gives CASSTPRTGPSSDIQYF. V gene TRBV19 combines with J gene TRBJ2-4; 7 bases align to TRBD1. The germline gives CDR1 LNHDA, CDR2 SQIVND (reference sequence). Trimming removed 4 bases from V and 8 bases from J; junction bases left unmatched: 17. This CDR3 contains 17 residues.

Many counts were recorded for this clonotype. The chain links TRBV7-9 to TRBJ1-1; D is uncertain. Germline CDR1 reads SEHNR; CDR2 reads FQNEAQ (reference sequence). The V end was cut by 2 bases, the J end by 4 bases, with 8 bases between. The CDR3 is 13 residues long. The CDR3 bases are TGTGCCAGCAGCTTACCGCCAGGCACTGAAGCTTTCTTT. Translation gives CASSLPPGTEAFF.

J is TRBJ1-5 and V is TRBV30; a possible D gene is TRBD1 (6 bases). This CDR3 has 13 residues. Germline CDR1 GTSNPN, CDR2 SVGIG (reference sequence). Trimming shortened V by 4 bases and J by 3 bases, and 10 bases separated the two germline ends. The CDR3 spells CAWTQGPNQPQHF. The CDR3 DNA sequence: TGTGCCTGGACACAGGGACCCAATCAGCCCCAGCATTTT.

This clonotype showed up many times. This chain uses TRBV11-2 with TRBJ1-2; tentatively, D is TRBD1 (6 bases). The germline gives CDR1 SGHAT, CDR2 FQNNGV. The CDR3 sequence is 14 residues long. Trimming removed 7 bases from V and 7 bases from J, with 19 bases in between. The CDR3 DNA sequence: TGTGCCAGCACCTCGCCTTTGGGGGCGGGTGGCTACACCTTC. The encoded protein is CASTSPLGAGGYTF.

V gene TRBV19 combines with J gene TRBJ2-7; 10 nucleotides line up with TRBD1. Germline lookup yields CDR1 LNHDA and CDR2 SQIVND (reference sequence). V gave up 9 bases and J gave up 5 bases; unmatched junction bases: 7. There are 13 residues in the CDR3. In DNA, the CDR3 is TGTGCCAGCAGAGCCGGGACAGGGGACGAGCAGTACTTC. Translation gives CASRAGTGDEQYF.

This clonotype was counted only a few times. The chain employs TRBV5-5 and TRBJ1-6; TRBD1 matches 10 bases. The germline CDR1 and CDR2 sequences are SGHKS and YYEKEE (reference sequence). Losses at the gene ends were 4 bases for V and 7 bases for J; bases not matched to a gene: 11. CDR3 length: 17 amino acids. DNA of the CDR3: TGTGCCAGCAGCCCACTAAACCGACAGGGGGCGAATTCACCCCTCCACTTT. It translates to CASSPLNRQGANSPLHF.

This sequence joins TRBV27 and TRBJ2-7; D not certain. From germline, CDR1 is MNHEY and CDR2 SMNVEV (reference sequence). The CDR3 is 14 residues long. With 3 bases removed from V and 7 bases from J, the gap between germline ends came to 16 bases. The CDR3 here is CASSFYSSLGEQYF. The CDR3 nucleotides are TGTGCCAGCAGTTTCTACAGTTCTTTGGGGGAGCAGTACTTC.

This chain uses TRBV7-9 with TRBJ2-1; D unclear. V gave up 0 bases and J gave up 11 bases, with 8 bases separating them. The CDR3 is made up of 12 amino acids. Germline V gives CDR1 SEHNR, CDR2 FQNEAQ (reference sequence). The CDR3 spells CASSLAESKQFF. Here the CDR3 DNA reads TGTGCCAGCAGCTTAGCCGAATCTAAGCAGTTCTTC.

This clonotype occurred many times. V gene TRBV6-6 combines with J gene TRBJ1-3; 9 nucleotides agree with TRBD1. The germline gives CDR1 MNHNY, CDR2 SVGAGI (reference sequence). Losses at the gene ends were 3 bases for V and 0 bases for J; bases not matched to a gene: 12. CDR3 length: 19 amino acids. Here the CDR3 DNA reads TGTGCCAGCAGTTATCGGACAGGGGAACGGGCCGTCTCTGGAAACACCATATATTTT. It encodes CASSYRTGERAVSGNTIYF.

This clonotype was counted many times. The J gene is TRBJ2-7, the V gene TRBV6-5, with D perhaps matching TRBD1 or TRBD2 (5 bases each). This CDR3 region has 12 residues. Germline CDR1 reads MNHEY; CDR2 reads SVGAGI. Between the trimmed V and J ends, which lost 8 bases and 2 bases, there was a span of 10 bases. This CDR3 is CASRDPPYEQYF. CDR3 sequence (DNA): TGTGCCAGCCGGGACCCACCCTACGAGCAGTACTTC.

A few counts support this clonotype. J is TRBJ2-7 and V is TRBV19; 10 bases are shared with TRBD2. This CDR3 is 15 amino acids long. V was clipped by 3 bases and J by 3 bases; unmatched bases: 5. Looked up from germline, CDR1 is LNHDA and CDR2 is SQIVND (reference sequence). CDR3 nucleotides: TGTGCCAGTAGTATCCGGACTAGCGGCCTCTACGAGCAGTACTTC. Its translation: CASSIRTSGLYEQYF.

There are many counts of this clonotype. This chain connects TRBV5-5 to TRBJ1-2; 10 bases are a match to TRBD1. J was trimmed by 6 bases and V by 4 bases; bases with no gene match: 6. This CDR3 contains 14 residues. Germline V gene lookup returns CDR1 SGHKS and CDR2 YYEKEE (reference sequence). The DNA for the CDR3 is TGTGCCAGCAGCGGGGACAGGGGCCAGGATGGCTACACCTTC. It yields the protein CASSGDRGQDGYTF. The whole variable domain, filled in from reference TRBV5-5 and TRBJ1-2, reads DAGVTQSPTHLIKTRGQQVTLRCSPISGHKSVSWYQQVLGQGPQFIFQYYEKEERGRGNFPDRFSARQFPNYSSELNVNALLLGDSALYLCASSGDRGQDGYTFGSGTRLTVV.

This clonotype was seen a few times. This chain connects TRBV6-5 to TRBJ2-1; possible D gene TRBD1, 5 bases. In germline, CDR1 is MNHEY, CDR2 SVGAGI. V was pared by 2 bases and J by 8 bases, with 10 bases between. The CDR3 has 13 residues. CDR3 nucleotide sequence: TGTGCCAGCAGTTACGTGACAGAGGATGAGCAGTTCTTC. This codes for CASSYVTEDEQFF.

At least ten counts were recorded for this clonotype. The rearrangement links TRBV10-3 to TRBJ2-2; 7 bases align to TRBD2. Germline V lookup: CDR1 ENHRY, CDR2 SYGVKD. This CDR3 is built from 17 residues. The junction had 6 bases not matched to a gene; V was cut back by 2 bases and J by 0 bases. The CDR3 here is CAISEHLAATNTGELFF. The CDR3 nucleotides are TGTGCCATCAGTGAGCACCTAGCGGCGACGAACACCGGGGAGCTGTTTTTT.

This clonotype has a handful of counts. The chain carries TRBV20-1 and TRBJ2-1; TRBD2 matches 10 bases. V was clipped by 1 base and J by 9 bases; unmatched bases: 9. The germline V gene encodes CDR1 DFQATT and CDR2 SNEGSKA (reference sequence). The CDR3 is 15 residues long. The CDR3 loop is CSARAGTSVLVEQFF. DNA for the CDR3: TGCAGTGCTAGAGCCGGGACTAGCGTTTTGGTTGAGCAGTTCTTC.

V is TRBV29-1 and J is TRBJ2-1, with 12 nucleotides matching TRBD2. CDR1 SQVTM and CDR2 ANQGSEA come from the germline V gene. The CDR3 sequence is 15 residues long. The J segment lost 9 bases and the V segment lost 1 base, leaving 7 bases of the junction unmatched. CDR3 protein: CSVEGRTSGTGEQFF. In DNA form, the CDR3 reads TGCAGCGTTGAAGGCCGGACTAGCGGGACCGGTGAGCAGTTCTTC.

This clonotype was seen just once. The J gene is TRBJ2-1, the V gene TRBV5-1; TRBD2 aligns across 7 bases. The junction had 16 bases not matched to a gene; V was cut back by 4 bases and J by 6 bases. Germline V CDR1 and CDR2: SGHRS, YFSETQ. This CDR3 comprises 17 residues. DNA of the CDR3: TGCGCCAGCAGCACCCCTTCTCTAGGACTAGGCATCAATGAGCAGTTCTTC. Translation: CASSTPSLGLGINEQFF.

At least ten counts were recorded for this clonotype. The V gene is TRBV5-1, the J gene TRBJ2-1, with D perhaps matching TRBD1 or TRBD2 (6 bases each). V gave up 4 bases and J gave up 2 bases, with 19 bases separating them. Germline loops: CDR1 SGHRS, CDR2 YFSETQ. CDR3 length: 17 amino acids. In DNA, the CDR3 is TGCGCCAGCAGCACCCTAGGGTCGAGGGGGGCCTACAATGAGCAGTTCTTC. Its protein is CASSTLGSRGAYNEQFF.

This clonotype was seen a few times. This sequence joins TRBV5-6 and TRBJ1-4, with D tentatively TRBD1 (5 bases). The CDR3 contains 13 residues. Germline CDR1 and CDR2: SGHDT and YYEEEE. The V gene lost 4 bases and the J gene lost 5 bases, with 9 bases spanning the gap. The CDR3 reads CASSTGQNEKLFF. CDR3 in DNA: TGTGCCAGCAGCACAGGCCAGAATGAAAAACTGTTTTTT.